This TCR beta chain was sequenced in a study of blood T cell repertoires in COVID-19. Background on the study: T cells, B-cell-depleted T cells, or PBMCs supplied cDNA or gDNA.

Produced via immunoSEQ multiplex PCR; TCRdb's table is partial and in-frame only. The sample yields about 190,000 clones, 70% to 90% seen once. What was sequenced was peripheral blood. The TCR comes from a man of 80 years or more with COVID-19, enrolled during active disease.

CDR3 region: CASSYSVRVDTEAFF. Written as DNA, the CDR3 is TGTGCCAGCAGTTACTCGGTCAGGGTGGACACTGAAGCTTTCTTT. The chain employs TRBV6-5 and TRBJ1-1; a possible D gene is TRBD1 (5 bases). This CDR3 has 15 residues. V was clipped by 0 bases and J by 3 bases, with 11 bases between them. In germline, CDR1 is MNHEY, CDR2 SVGAGI.